This T cell receptor (beta chain) emerged from a study of blood T cells in healthy people across ages. Points from the study as a whole: Age brought a roughly linear fall in TCR beta diversity measured per million T cells. For the donors, CMV status was unknown and possibly confounded expanded clonotype changes.

Then a second PCR, running about 6 to 12 cycles, was carried out with a sample-barcoded 5' primer and a J-beta primer mix. TCRdb independently ran MiXCR on the 5' RACE reads; one entry per CDR3 protein. Counted here are more than 650,000 distinct CDR3 sequences, roughly 25% occurring once; the ten biggest clones make up 3%. V was shortened by 0 bases and J by 1 base, with 4 bases between the two germline ends. Germline CDR1 reads LNHNV; CDR2 reads YYDKDF (reference sequence). The CDR3 length is 14 residues. Of note for this clonotype: What it binds is unknown.

The sample was also reused in another study, on T cells of mothers and their children. That source reports: The second PCR's M1S primer added sample barcodes and 2-4 random nucleotides.

This clonotype originated in a boy aged 5-17 years in good health. The chain combines TRBV15 with TRBJ2-4; D ambiguous. The sequencing sample was made of blood. The CDR3 sequence is CATSREGAKNIQYF. The CDR3 DNA reads as TGTGCCACCAGCAGAGAGGGGGCCAAAAACATTCAGTACTTC.